These 19 T cell receptor beta chains came from one sample sequenced in a study of blood T cell repertoires in COVID-19. Generated by immunoSEQ multiplex PCR, the TCRdb table keeps only in-frame clones and is missing some. The data contain 60,000 to 80,000 clones, approximately 85% of them singletons. The source material was peripheral blood. The receptors originated from a man aged 50-60 years with acute or convalescent COVID-19.

This sequence joins TRBV7-2 and TRBJ1-1; tentative D call: TRBD1 (6 bases). The V and J ends lost 2 bases and 2 bases respectively, with 9 bases between them. Germline V gene lookup returns CDR1 SGHTA and CDR2 FQGNSA. CDR3 length: 14 amino acids. The CDR3 is CASSLQGINTEAFF. The CDR3 DNA sequence: TGTGCCAGCAGCTTACAGGGGATAAACACTGAAGCTTTCTTT. Based on the CDR3 plus reference TRBV7-2 and TRBJ1-1, the full variable domain is GAGVSQSPSNKVTEKGKDVELRCDPISGHTALYWYRQSLGQGLEFLIYFQGNSAPDKSGLPSDRFSAERTGGSVSTLTIQRTQQEDSAVYLCASSLQGINTEAFFGQGTRLTVV.

CDR3 residues: CATGDTGELFF. CDR3 coding DNA: TGCGCCACCGGAGATACAGGGGAGCTGTTTTTT. The V and J genes are TRBV10-2 and TRBJ2-2, with D uncertain. Germline values: CDR1 WSHSY, CDR2 SAAADI. This CDR3 spans 11 amino acids. V lost 10 bases to trimming and J lost 8 bases, with 11 bases between them.

The chain employs TRBV2 and TRBJ1-1; possible D gene TRBD1, 5 bases. This CDR3 spans 14 amino acids. Germline values: CDR1 SNHLY, CDR2 FYNNEI. Between the trimmed V and J ends, which lost 7 bases and 6 bases, there was a span of 18 bases. CDR3 sequence: CASTLGRQGSEAFF. The CDR3 region has the DNA TGTGCCAGCACCCTTGGCAGGCAGGGATCTGAAGCTTTCTTT.

This sequence joins TRBV2 and TRBJ1-6; D uncertain. Trimming stripped 5 bases from V and 0 bases from J, with 8 bases between. Per germline, CDR1 SNHLY and CDR2 FYNNEI. This CDR3 region has 15 residues. The CDR3 DNA reads TGTGCCAGCAGTTCGAGCGTCTCCTATAATTCACCCCTCCACTTT. It specifies CASSSSVSYNSPLHF.

The rearrangement links TRBV5-6 to TRBJ2-7; D is uncertain. V lost 0 bases and J 0 bases, leaving 7 bases between the germline ends. The CDR3 totals 14 residues. Per the germline V gene, CDR1 is SGHDT and CDR2 is YYEEEE. Here the CDR3 reads CASSLDAGSYEQYF. CDR3 sequence (DNA): TGTGCCAGCAGCTTGGATGCCGGCTCCTACGAGCAGTACTTC.

The chain couples TRBV12-3 or TRBV12-4 to TRBJ1-3; TRBD1 is a possible D gene (5 bases). The CDR3 length is 13 residues. V dropped 6 bases and J dropped 11 bases, with 17 bases sitting between them. The CDR3 DNA reads as TGTGCCAGCAGAGGAATTGGGGCACAGTCCATATATTTT. Protein sequence: CASRGIGAQSIYF.

The V and J genes are TRBV23-1 and TRBJ1-3, with D possibly TRBD1 on 6 matching bases. TRBV23-1 is recorded as an ORF, its role being uncertain. This CDR3 is 12 amino acids long. V lost 10 bases and J lost 2, with 9 bases in between. The CDR3 protein is CAIEGAGNTIYF. CDR3 nucleotides: TGCGCCATAGAGGGGGCTGGAAACACCATATATTTT.

This clone was picked up one time. The chain combines TRBV7-8 with TRBJ2-2; 9 bases align to TRBD2. The V and J ends lost 3 bases and 4 bases, in that order; junction bases with no gene match: 3. This CDR3 spans 15 amino acids. In germline, CDR1 is SGHVS, CDR2 FQNEAQ. In DNA form, the CDR3 reads TGTGCCAGCAGCTTCCTAGCGGGGACCACCGGGGAGCTGTTTTTT. Translating gives CASSFLAGTTGELFF.

The V call is TRBV7-9, the J call TRBJ2-3; TRBD2 matches at 9 bases. The CDR3 is made up of 18 amino acids. Trimming took 5 bases from V and 4 from J; bases not matched to a gene: 16. Germline V gene lookup returns CDR1 SEHNR and CDR2 FQNEAQ (reference sequence). CDR3 loop: CASSLLGRGGSRSDTQYF. CDR3 nucleotides: TGTGCCAGCAGCCTGCTAGGGCGGGGGGGCTCGCGGTCAGATACGCAGTATTTT.

The CDR3 region is CASSARTGATNEKLFF. The DNA for the CDR3 is TGTGCCAGCAGCGCAAGGACAGGGGCAACTAATGAAAAACTGTTTTTT. This rearrangement joins TRBV9 to TRBJ1-4; 9 bases fit TRBD1. J was trimmed by 0 bases and V by 3 bases; bases with no gene match: 3. Germline-derived CDR1 and CDR2 are SGDLS and YYNGEE. CDR3 size: 16 residues.

The gene calls are TRBV3-1 (or the pseudogene TRBV3-2) and TRBJ1-1; D might be TRBD1 (5 bases). V was shortened by 1 base and J by 3 bases, with 12 bases between the two germline ends. The CDR3 totals 15 residues. CDR1 and CDR2 (germline): LGHDT, YNNKEL (reference sequence). In DNA, the CDR3 is TGTGCCAGCAGCCAAGGGGCCCGGGGGGACACTGAAGCTTTCTTT. Amino acid sequence: CASSQGARGDTEAFF.

V is TRBV18 and J is TRBJ2-7; TRBD1 matches at 10 bases. The V gene end was trimmed by 5 bases and the J gene end by 0 bases; junction bases not matched to a gene: 4. The V gene's germline CDR1 is KGHSH and CDR2 LQKENI. The CDR3 consists of 15 residues. The CDR3 spells CASSSGTGDSYEQYF. The CDR3 nucleotides read TGTGCCAGCTCATCTGGGACAGGGGACTCCTACGAGCAGTACTTC.

The J gene is TRBJ1-1, the V gene TRBV5-4; D perhaps matches TRBD1 (5 bases). CDR3 length: 14 amino acids. V was pared by 4 bases and J by 1 base, with 11 bases between. Germline-derived CDR1 and CDR2 are SGHNT and YYREEE (reference sequence). CDR3 sequence (DNA): TGTGCCAGCAGCGGGACTGTAAGGAACACTGAAGCTTTCTTT. Its protein is CASSGTVRNTEAFF.

This sequence joins TRBV30 and TRBJ1-1; D is undetermined. In germline, CDR1 is GTSNPN, CDR2 SVGIG (reference sequence). The CDR3 contains 15 residues. V was shortened by 3 bases and J by 0 bases, with 14 bases between the two germline ends. This CDR3 is CAWRGQRVMNTEAFF. DNA for the CDR3: TGTGCCTGGAGGGGTCAGCGGGTTATGAACACTGAAGCTTTCTTT.

V and J are TRBV5-4 and TRBJ2-3, with D possibly matching TRBD2 (6 bases). The germline gives CDR1 SGHNT, CDR2 YYREEE (reference sequence). This CDR3 has 16 amino acids. Trimming left V 2 bases short and J 2 bases short, with 15 bases between. CDR3: CASSFPGDTSTDTQYF. Written as DNA, the CDR3 is TGTGCCAGCAGCTTTCCGGGAGACACCTCCACAGATACGCAGTATTTT.

CDR3 DNA: TGTGCCAGCAGTGACGTAAATGAGCAGTTCTTC. It encodes CASSDVNEQFF. The chain uses TRBV25-1 and TRBJ2-1, with D hard to call. V shed 3 bases and J shed 7 bases, with 4 bases lying between them. This CDR3 comprises 11 residues. Germline V gene data show CDR1 as MGHDK and CDR2 as SYGVNS.

The V and J genes are TRBV6-5 and TRBJ2-5; 10 bases line up with TRBD2. V lost 2 bases, J lost 0 bases, and 3 bases stayed unmatched. Germline lookup yields CDR1 MNHEY and CDR2 SVGAGI. This CDR3 spans 16 amino acids. The CDR3 nucleotides are TGTGCCAGCAGTTACGTAGGGACTAGCGACCAAGAGACCCAGTACTTC. It encodes CASSYVGTSDQETQYF.

The chain uses TRBV2 and TRBJ2-1; D possibly corresponds to TRBD1 (6 bases). The germline V and J ends were trimmed by 8 bases and 1 base, with 9 bases remaining between them. The CDR3 loop spans 13 amino acids. Germline V gene lookup returns CDR1 SNHLY and CDR2 FYNNEI. The CDR3 DNA is TGTGCCAGCTTGCAGGGGTCCTACAATGAGCAGTTCTTC. Its protein product is CASLQGSYNEQFF.

V and J are TRBV19 and TRBJ1-4; no clear D. Germline loops: CDR1 LNHDA, CDR2 SQIVND (reference sequence). This CDR3 is 17 amino acids long. V was clipped by 2 bases and J by 6 bases, with 19 bases between them. The CDR3 DNA reads TGTGCCAGTAGTATACGCCCCGCGACATCGTCTTATGAAAAACTGTTTTTT. This codes for CASSIRPATSSYEKLFF.